The present TCR beta chain was sequenced within a study of T cell responses to AZD1222 COVID-19 vaccine. Broader study findings: Reports say nearly half of spike-specific TCRs go after unmutated variant regions. Donors were largely white British and mainly female; clonal diversity was possibly underestimated.

Sequencing used immunoSEQ multiplex PCR; TCRdb keeps in-frame clones, though not all of them. The table lists 100,000 to 150,000 clones, around 85% of them singletons. Turning to this clone: Its target is unknown.

V shed 3 bases and J shed 6 bases, with 19 bases lying between them. The CDR3 consists of 16 residues. Looked up from germline, CDR1 is SGHRS and CDR2 is YFSETQ. The source of this sequence is an adult who received the AZD1222 COVID-19 vaccine. The V and J genes are TRBV5-1 and TRBJ1-5, with D possibly being TRBD1 (5 bases). The material sequenced was peripheral blood, taken 28 days after the second AZD1222 dose. The chain's CDR3 is CASSSGSGTEGQPQHF. DNA of the CDR3: TGCGCCAGCAGCTCCGGGTCGGGGACGGAGGGTCAGCCCCAGCATTTT.